Reported below is one T cell receptor (beta chain). Its antigen is currently unknown. 13 Jbeta primers and 60 Vbeta primers were used for the PCR. The table came from immunoSEQ multiplex PCR; TCRdb's copy has only in-frame clones and leaves some out. This sample has 200,000 to 300,000 clones, with approximately 85% found just once. The CDR3 has 13 residues. From germline, CDR1 is SGHRS and CDR2 YFSETQ. Trimming took off 4 bases at V and 3 bases at J, with 10 bases between the two ends. This specimen comes from a study of cytomegalovirus exposure and HLA in healthy donors. The overall study: Unique TCRs numbering roughly 85 million, obtained from HLA-typed donors, made up an early data release.

General study findings and limits: By a later analysis, the bulk of CMV-associated TCR beta chains appeared HLA-restricted.

The chain employs TRBV5-1 and TRBJ1-1; maybe TRBD1 (6 bases). The sequence was obtained from a woman between 40 and 55 years old in good health and CMV-seropositive. The specimen sequenced was PBMCs. CDR3 nucleotides: TGCGCCAGCAGCGCCGGACAGTACACTGAAGCTTTCTTT. Its translation: CASSAGQYTEAFF.